This T cell receptor (beta chain) comes out of a study of blood T cell repertoires in COVID-19. Study in general: Researchers got acute and convalescent COVID-19 samples from the United States, Italy and Spain. Nucleic acid was either cDNA or gDNA, and it came from T cells, B-cell-depleted T cells, or PBMCs.

The Seattle patients, enrolled during active infection, were followed longitudinally. Study processing details: By means of reference gene primer amplification, nucleated cell counts were estimated. Generated by immunoSEQ multiplex PCR, the TCRdb table keeps only in-frame clones and is missing some. V and J calls and clone size are copied from that table; D and trimming were computed from the DNA. This table holds a few hundred thousand clones, 90% found once. Germline-derived CDR1 and CDR2 are SGHRS and YFSETQ. CDR3 length: 16 residues. With V trimmed by 4 bases and J by 1 base, 8 bases remained unmatched.

Sequenced input: peripheral blood. The receptor's source is a woman aged 40 to 50 with COVID-19, enrolled during active disease. The chain joins TRBV5-1 to TRBJ2-7; TRBD2 matches at 10 bases. The CDR3: CASSPLTSGPSYEQYF. CDR3 in DNA: TGCGCCAGCAGCCCCCTGACTAGCGGGCCTTCCTACGAGCAGTACTTC.